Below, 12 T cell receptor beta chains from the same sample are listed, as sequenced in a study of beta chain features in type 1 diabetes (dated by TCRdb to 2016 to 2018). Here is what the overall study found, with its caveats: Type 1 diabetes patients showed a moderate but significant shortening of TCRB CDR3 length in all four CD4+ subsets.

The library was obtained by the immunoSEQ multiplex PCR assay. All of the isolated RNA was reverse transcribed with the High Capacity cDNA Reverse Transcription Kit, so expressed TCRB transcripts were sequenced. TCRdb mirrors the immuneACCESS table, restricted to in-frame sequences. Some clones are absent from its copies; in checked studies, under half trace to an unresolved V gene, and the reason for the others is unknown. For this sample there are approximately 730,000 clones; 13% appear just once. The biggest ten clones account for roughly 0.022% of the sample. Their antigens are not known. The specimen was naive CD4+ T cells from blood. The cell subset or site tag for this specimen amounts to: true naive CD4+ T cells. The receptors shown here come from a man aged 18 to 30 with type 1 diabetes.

The CDR3 reads CASGLVFSGTGDNEQFF. The DNA of the CDR3 is TGTGCTAGTGGTTTGGTATTTTCTGGGACAGGGGACAATGAGCAGTTCTTC. The chain links TRBV12-5 to TRBJ2-1, with TRBD1 identical over 10 bases. The CDR3 has 17 residues. V shed 0 bases, J shed 5 bases, and the junction held 7 bases outside the gene matches. Germline V lookup: CDR1 LGHNT, CDR2 FRNRAP.

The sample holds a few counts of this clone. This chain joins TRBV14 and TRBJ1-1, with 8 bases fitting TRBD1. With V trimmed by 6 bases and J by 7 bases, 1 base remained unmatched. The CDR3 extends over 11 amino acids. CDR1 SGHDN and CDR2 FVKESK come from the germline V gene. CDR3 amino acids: CASRGTGEAFF. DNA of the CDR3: TGTGCCAGCAGAGGGACAGGTGAAGCTTTCTTT.

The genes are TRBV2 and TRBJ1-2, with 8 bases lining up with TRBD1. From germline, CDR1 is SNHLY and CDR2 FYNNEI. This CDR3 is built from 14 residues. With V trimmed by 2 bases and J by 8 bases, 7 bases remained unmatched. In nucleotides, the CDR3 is TGTGCCAGCAGTGAACCGCAGGGGGCGAGGGGCTACACCTTC. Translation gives CASSEPQGARGYTF.

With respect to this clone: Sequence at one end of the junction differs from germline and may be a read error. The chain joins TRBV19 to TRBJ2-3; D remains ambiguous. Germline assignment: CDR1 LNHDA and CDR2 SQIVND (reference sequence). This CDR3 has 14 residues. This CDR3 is CASSPMVGTDTQYF. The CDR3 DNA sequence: TGTGCCAGTAGTCCAATGGTTGGCACGGATACGCAGTATTTT.

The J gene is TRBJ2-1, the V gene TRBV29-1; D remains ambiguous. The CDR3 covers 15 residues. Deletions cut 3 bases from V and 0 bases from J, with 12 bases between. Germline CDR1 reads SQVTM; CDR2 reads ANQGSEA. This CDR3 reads CSVDLTDPSYNEQFF. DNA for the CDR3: TGCAGCGTTGATCTGACGGACCCCTCCTACAATGAGCAGTTCTTC.

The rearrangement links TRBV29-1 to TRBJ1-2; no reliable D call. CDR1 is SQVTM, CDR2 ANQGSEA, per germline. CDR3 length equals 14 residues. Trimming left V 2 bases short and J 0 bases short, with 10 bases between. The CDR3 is CSVEPRLANYGYTF. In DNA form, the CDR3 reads TGCAGCGTTGAACCCAGACTTGCTAACTATGGCTACACCTTC.

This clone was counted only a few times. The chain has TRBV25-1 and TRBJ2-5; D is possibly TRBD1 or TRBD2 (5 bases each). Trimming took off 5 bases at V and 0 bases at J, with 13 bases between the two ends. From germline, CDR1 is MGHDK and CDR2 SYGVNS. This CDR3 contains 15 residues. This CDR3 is CASSPQGRYQETQYF. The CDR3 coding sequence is TGTGCCAGCAGTCCGCAGGGACGGTACCAAGAGACCCAGTACTTC.

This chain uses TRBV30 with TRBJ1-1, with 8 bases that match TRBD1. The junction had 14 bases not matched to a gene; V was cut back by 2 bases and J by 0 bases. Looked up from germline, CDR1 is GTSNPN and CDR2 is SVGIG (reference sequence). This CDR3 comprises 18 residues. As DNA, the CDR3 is TGTGCCTGGAGTAAGATACAGGGGGGTTGGAACATGAACACTGAAGCTTTCTTT. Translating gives CAWSKIQGGWNMNTEAFF.

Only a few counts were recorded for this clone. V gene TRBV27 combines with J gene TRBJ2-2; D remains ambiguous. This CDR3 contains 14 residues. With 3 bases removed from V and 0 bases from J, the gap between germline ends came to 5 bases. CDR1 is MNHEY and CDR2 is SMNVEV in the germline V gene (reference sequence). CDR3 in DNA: TGTGCCAGCAGTTTTGTTTCGAACACCGGGGAGCTGTTTTTT. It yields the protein CASSFVSNTGELFF.

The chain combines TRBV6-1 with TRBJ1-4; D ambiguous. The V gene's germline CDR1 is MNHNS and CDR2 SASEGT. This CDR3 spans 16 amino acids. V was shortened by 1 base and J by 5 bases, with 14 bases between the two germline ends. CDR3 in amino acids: CASSEVVGRENEKLFF. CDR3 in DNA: TGTGCCAGCAGTGAAGTTGTCGGTAGAGAGAATGAAAAACTGTTTTTT.

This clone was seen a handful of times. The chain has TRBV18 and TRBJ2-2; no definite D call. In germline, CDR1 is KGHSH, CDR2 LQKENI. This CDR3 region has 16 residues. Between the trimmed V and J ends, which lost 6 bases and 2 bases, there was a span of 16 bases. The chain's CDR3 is CASSPTTIANTGELFF. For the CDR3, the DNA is TGTGCCAGCTCCCCCACCACGATTGCCAACACCGGGGAGCTGTTTTTT.

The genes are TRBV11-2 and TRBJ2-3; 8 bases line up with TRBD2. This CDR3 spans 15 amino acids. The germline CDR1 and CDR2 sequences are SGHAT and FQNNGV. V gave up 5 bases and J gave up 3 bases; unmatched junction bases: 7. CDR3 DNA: TGTGCCAGCAGCCCCCCGGGACTAGTGACAGATACGCAGTATTTT. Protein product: CASSPPGLVTDTQYF.